These T cell receptor beta chains were read from a single sample in a study of OX40 agonist ivuxolimab in advanced cancers. TCRdb's copy holds only in-frame clones and misses some; the assay was immunoSEQ multiplex PCR. The top ten hold 49% of the sample, which has about 19,000 clones, about 90% seen once. The material was CD4+ or CD8+ T cells sorted from blood, obtained in a trial of the OX40 agonist ivuxolimab. These receptors all stem from an adult with an advanced solid tumor such as melanoma, head and neck, liver or kidney cancer. CDR3s include the opening cysteine and the closing phenylalanine or tryptophan. D genes are given only for firm matches. Where a row states a size, it is once, few, many or the class of an expanded clone; other rows omit it.

v_gene	d_gene	abundance	j_gene	CDR3nt	CDR3aa
TRBV9	-	once	TRBJ2-3	TGTGCCAGCAGAGCCACCGGGGATACGCAGTATTTT	CASRATGDTQYF
TRBV19	-	once	TRBJ2-7	TGTGCCAGTAGCACGGGACGGAAAAATTCCTACGAGCAGTACTTC	CASSTGRKNSYEQYF
TRBV4-3	-	once	TRBJ1-4	TGCGCCAGCAGCCAAGATGTAGGGTTGGATGAAAAACTGTTTTTT	CASSQDVGLDEKLFF
TRBV9	TRBD2	-	TRBJ2-1	TGTGCCAGCAGCAGGGGACTAGCGGTAGGAAGCTATGAGCAGTTCTTC	CASSRGLAVGSYEQFF
TRBV7-9	-	-	TRBJ2-1	TGTGCCAGCAGCTTACCTGGGGACCCGTACAATGAGCAGTTCTTC	CASSLPGDPYNEQFF
TRBV19	-	-	TRBJ1-1	TGTGCCAGTAGTATAGTGAGCAGTGAAGCTTTCTTT	CASSIVSSEAFF
TRBV7-3	-	-	TRBJ1-1	TGTGCCAGCAGCGAACGCAGGAGAGGCAGGGTGAGTACTGAAGCTTTCTTT	CASSERRRGRVSTEAFF
TRBV7-9	-	-	TRBJ2-1	TGTGCCAGCAGCTTAGCGGCATCATATGAGCAGTTCTTC	CASSLAASYEQFF
TRBV15	TRBD2	-	TRBJ2-7	TGTGCCACCAGCAGAGATTTGGGACTAGCGTCCTACGAGCAGTACTTC	CATSRDLGLASYEQYF
TRBV18	TRBD2	-	TRBJ2-5	TGTGCCAGCTCACGCTCCGGGACTAGCGGGGAGACCCAGTACTTC	CASSRSGTSGETQYF
TRBV9	TRBD2	-	TRBJ2-1	TGTGCCAGCAGCCCTTTGACTAGCCACAATGAGCAGTTCTTC	CASSPLTSHNEQFF
TRBV9	-	-	TRBJ2-2	TGTGCCAGCAGCGTATGGGGCAGGGGTAAATCGAATGCCGGGGAGCTGTTTTTT	CASSVWGRGKSNAGELFF
TRBV10-2	-	-	TRBJ2-7	TGCGCCAGCGGGGACTCCCTAGAGCAGTACTTC	CASGDSLEQYF
TRBV28	TRBD2	-	TRBJ2-1	TGTGCCAGCAGTTCACTAGCGGACTACAATGAGCAGTTCTTC	CASSSLADYNEQFF
TRBV5-6	-	-	TRBJ1-1	TGTGCCAGCAGCTTGGGGGCGTTGAACACTGAAGCTTTCTTT	CASSLGALNTEAFF
TRBV14	TRBD2	-	TRBJ2-7	TGTGCCAGCAGCCCGAGACTAGCGGGCTACGAGCAGTACTTC	CASSPRLAGYEQYF
TRBV2	TRBD1	-	TRBJ1-2	TGTGCCAGCAGCGATCTCCTGACAGGGACCTATGGCTACACCTTC	CASSDLLTGTYGYTF
TRBV7-9	-	-	TRBJ2-2	TGTGCCAGCAGCCCTGTAGGCTCCAACACCGGGGAGCTGTTTTTT	CASSPVGSNTGELFF
TRBV21-1	-	hyperexpanded	TRBJ1-5	TGTGCCAGCAGCAACGGGACAGCAATTCAGCCCCAGCATTTT	CASSNGTAIQPQHF
TRBV28	-	once	TRBJ2-2	TGTGCCAGCAGTTCGAGCCACGACACCCCGAACACCGGGGAGCTGTTTTTT	CASSSSHDTPNTGELFF
TRBV28	-	-	TRBJ1-2	TGTGCCAGCAGTAGGGAGGGAGTGTTCGCGGGGGCTAACTATGGCTACACCTTC	CASSREGVFAGANYGYTF
TRBV5-4	TRBD1	-	TRBJ2-7	TGTGCCAGCTCAAACCGGGACAGGGGCTACGAGCAGTACTTC	CASSNRDRGYEQYF
TRBV19	TRBD2	-	TRBJ2-1	TGTGCCAGTAGTATAGCAGCGGGAGAATGGTTGTCCTACAATGAGCAGTTCTTC	CASSIAAGEWLSYNEQFF
TRBV10-3	-	-	TRBJ1-5	TGTGCCACCCATGATAGCAATCAGCCCCAGCATTTT	CATHDSNQPQHF
TRBV2	TRBD2	-	TRBJ2-1	TGTGCCACCAGAGGGCGGGGGGAGACCTACAATGAGCAGTTCTTC	CATRGRGETYNEQFF
TRBV27	-	-	TRBJ1-4	TGTGCCAGCATGAACCCTCCCTATGAAAAACTGTTTTTT	CASMNPPYEKLFF
TRBV5-6	TRBD2	-	TRBJ2-3	TGTGCCAGCAGCTTGCGGCTAGCGGGGATTCATACGCAGTATTTT	CASSLRLAGIHTQYF
TRBV7-2	TRBD2	once	TRBJ2-3	TGTGCCAGCAGCACGACTAGCGGGAGGGCAGATACGCAGTATTTT	CASSTTSGRADTQYF
TRBV4-2	TRBD2	-	TRBJ2-3	TGTGCCAGCAGCTCACTAGCGGGAGGCCCCACAGATACGCAGTATTTT	CASSSLAGGPTDTQYF
TRBV7-9	TRBD1	-	TRBJ1-2	TGTGCCAGCAGCTTTGGACAGGGGGCTTTTGGCTACACCTTC	CASSFGQGAFGYTF
TRBV27	-	-	TRBJ2-7	TGTGCCAGCAGTTTTGCGGCGGGCGGTTACGAGCAGTACTTC	CASSFAAGGYEQYF
TRBV7-6	-	-	TRBJ1-2	TGTGCCAGCAGCTTAGCAGCTGCAGGGCCCCTATATGGCTACACCTTC	CASSLAAAGPLYGYTF
TRBV2	-	-	TRBJ2-7	TGTGCCAGCGGGCAGGTTGTCTACGAGCAGTACTTC	CASGQVVYEQYF
TRBV7-9	-	medium-sized	TRBJ1-1	TGTGCCAGCAGACCCACACCGAACACTGAAGCTTTCTTT	CASRPTPNTEAFF
TRBV28	TRBD1	-	TRBJ2-7	TGTGCCAGCAGTTCCTACAGGGGCTACGAGCAGTACTTC	CASSSYRGYEQYF
TRBV6-5	TRBD2	-	TRBJ2-1	TGTGCCAGCCGACGGACTAGCAGATACAATGAGCAGTTCTTC	CASRRTSRYNEQFF
TRBV27	TRBD2	-	TRBJ2-3	TGTGCCAGCAGTTCCCTAGCGGGAATTAGCACAGATACGCAGTATTTT	CASSSLAGISTDTQYF
TRBV28	-	few	TRBJ2-1	TGTGCCAGCAGCAACCTTGGGACCGACTACAATGAGCAGTTCTTC	CASSNLGTDYNEQFF
TRBV9	-	-	TRBJ2-1	TGTGCCAGCAGCGCAGGAAGCGGATTGGGCAATGAGCAGTTCTTC	CASSAGSGLGNEQFF
TRBV9	TRBD1	once	TRBJ2-7	TGTGCCAGCAGCGTTACCGGGACAGGGTACGAGCAGTACTTC	CASSVTGTGYEQYF
TRBV11-3	-	-	TRBJ2-1	TGTGCCAGCAGCTTAGATGGGGGCGGGAAGGAGCAGTTCTTC	CASSLDGGGKEQFF